These T cell receptor beta chains were read from a single sample in a study of blood T cell repertoires in COVID-19. The assay was immunoSEQ multiplex PCR, and TCRdb's table has in-frame clones only and misses some. The sample has approximately 250,000 clones, 75% to 90% seen once; the top ten hold over 4%. Sequenced sample: PBMCs or T cells enriched from blood (not recorded which). All receptors come from a woman in her thirties who had recovered from COVID-19. Both conserved end residues are part of each CDR3. The D gene is left open where the match is weak. Not all rows give a size; the values are once, few, many and, for expanded clones, a class.

>TRBV19|TRBJ1-5|.|.
CASSEQGVGNQPQHF
TGTGCCAGTAGTGAACAGGGAGTGGGCAATCAGCCCCAGCATTTT
>TRBV19|TRBJ2-3|.|.
CASSILEGRDTQYF
TGTGCCAGTAGTATTTTGGAGGGCCGAGATACGCAGTATTTT
>TRBV18|TRBJ1-1|TRBD1|once
CASLQGVDTEAFF
TGTGCCAGCCTACAGGGGGTCGACACTGAAGCTTTCTTT
>TRBV5-1|TRBJ1-2|.|once
CASSLVSQGRGAAVPNYGYTF
TGCGCCAGCAGCTTGGTGTCCCAAGGCCGGGGGGCGGCTGTGCCTAACTATGGCTACACCTTC
>TRBV7-2|TRBJ2-3|TRBD1|.
CASSLTGSTDTQYF
TGTGCCAGCAGCTTGACAGGGTCCACAGATACGCAGTATTTT
>TRBV29-1|TRBJ1-4|.|.
CSVEGAGEWGEPTNEKLFF
TGCAGCGTTGAAGGGGCGGGCGAATGGGGGGAGCCGACTAATGAAAAACTGTTTTTT
>TRBV10-3|TRBJ1-4|.|.
CAISADPTATNEKLFF
TGTGCCATCAGCGCGGATCCAACTGCAACTAATGAAAAACTGTTTTTT
>TRBV7-3|TRBJ1-1|.|.
CASSPHGGNTEAFF
TGTGCCAGCAGCCCCCACGGAGGTAACACTGAAGCTTTCTTT
>TRBV9|TRBJ2-1|TRBD2|.
CASSPGLASSYNEQFF
TGTGCCAGCAGCCCAGGACTAGCTAGCTCCTACAATGAGCAGTTCTTC
>TRBV5-1|TRBJ1-4|.|once
CASSHSNNLEKLFF
TGCGCCAGCAGCCACAGTAACAACTTGGAAAAACTGTTTTTT
>TRBV19|TRBJ2-7|.|.
CASSRGGSTYEQYF
TGTGCCAGTAGTCGCGGCGGTTCAACCTACGAGCAGTACTTC
>TRBV24-1|TRBJ1-2|.|.
CATWDNHNYGYTF
TGTGCCACCTGGGACAATCATAACTATGGCTACACCTTC
>TRBV7-3|TRBJ1-2|TRBD1|.
CASSPGQGSGTYGYTF
TGTGCCAGCAGCCCGGGACAGGGTTCAGGGACCTATGGCTACACCTTC
>TRBV27|TRBJ2-5|.|.
CASSFRVLSETQYF
TGTGCCAGCAGTTTCAGGGTTTTATCTGAGACCCAGTACTTC
>TRBV30|TRBJ2-7|.|.
CAWSVSTSGIADYF
TGTGCCTGGAGTGTTTCCACCTCGGGGATAGCTGATTACTTC
>TRBV4-3|TRBJ2-3|.|.
CASSLKGGATTDTQYF
TGCGCCAGCAGCCTCAAGGGGGGGGCCACCACAGATACGCAGTATTTT
>TRBV3-1/TRBV3-2|TRBJ2-1|TRBD2|.
CASSHVASGADNEQFF
TGTGCCAGCAGCCACGTGGCTAGCGGAGCGGACAATGAGCAGTTCTTC
>TRBV15|TRBJ2-2|.|.
CATSRDSGRNTGELFF
TGTGCCACCAGCAGAGATTCTGGCAGAAACACCGGGGAGCTGTTTTTT
>TRBV27|TRBJ2-1|TRBD2|.
CASSSSRTSGSSEQFF
TGTGCCAGCAGTTCTAGTAGGACTAGCGGGAGTAGTGAGCAGTTCTTC
>TRBV27|TRBJ1-2|.|few
CASSLSNRVNYGYTF
TGTGCCAGCAGTTTATCTAACAGAGTTAACTATGGCTACACCTTC
>TRBV12-3/TRBV12-4|TRBJ2-7|.|.
CASSLAQGNEQYF
TGTGCCAGCAGTTTAGCTCAGGGAAACGAGCAGTACTTC
>TRBV27|TRBJ1-1|.|.
CASNTGGGTEAFF
TGTGCCAGCAACACCGGGGGGGGCACTGAAGCTTTCTTT
>TRBV9|TRBJ2-7|.|.
CASSVGPDSAYEQYF
TGTGCCAGCAGCGTAGGTCCGGATAGCGCCTACGAGCAGTACTTC
>TRBV30|TRBJ1-1|TRBD1|.
CAGWTGNILDTEAFF
TGTGCCGGATGGACAGGGAACATATTGGACACTGAAGCTTTCTTT
>TRBV7-9|TRBJ1-4|TRBD1|.
CASSRDRVEEKLFF
TGTGCCAGCAGCCGCGACAGGGTGGAGGAAAAACTGTTTTTT
>TRBV5-1|TRBJ2-2|.|.
CASSLGGAGELFF
TGCGCCAGCAGCTTGGGGGGAGCCGGGGAGCTGTTTTTT
>TRBV5-1|TRBJ2-1|.|.
CASSSAGPGNEQFF
TGCGCCAGCAGCTCCGCCGGCCCGGGGAATGAGCAGTTCTTC
>TRBV28|TRBJ1-1|.|.
CASSLLVRKPNTEAFF
TGTGCCAGCAGTTTATTAGTGAGGAAACCGAACACTGAAGCTTTCTTT
>TRBV5-4|TRBJ2-1|.|.
CASTAPLIYNEQFF
TGTGCCTCTACTGCGCCCCTCATATACAATGAGCAGTTCTTC
>TRBV6-1|TRBJ1-2|.|.
CASSEEGGSYGYTF
TGTGCCAGCAGTGAGGAGGGCGGGAGCTATGGCTACACCTTC
>TRBV28|TRBJ1-5|TRBD1|once
CASSLDNRDRPYHF
TGTGCCAGCAGTTTAGACAACCGGGACAGGCCCTACCATTTT
>TRBV2|TRBJ1-3|TRBD1|.
CASNLDRGSANTIYF
TGTGCCAGCAATCTAGACAGGGGTTCTGCAAACACCATATATTTT
>TRBV4-3|TRBJ2-1|TRBD2|.
CASSHKRGGSYNEQFF
TGCGCCAGCAGCCATAAGCGGGGAGGCTCCTACAATGAGCAGTTCTTC